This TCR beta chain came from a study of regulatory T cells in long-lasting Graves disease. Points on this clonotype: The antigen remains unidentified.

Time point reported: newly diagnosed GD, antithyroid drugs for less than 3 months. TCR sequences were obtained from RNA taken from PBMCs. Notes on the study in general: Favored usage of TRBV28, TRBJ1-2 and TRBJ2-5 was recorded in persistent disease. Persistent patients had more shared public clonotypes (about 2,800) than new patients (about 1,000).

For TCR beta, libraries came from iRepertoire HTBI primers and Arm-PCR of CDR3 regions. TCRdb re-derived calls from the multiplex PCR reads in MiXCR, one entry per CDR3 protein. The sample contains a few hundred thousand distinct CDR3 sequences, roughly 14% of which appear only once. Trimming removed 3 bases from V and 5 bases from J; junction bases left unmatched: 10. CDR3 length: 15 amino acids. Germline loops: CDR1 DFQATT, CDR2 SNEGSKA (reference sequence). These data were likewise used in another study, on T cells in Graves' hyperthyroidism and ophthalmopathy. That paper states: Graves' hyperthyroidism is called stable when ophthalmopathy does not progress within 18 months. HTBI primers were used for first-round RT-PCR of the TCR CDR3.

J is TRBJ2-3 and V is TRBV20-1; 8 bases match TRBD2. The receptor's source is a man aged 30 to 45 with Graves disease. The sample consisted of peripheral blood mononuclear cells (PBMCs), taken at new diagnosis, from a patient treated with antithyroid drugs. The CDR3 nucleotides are TGCAGTGCTAGGGTTGTAGCGGGAACCAGAGATACGCAGTATTTT. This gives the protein CSARVVAGTRDTQYF.